A single sample is the source of the 12 T cell receptor beta chains below, sequenced in a study of Graves' ophthalmopathy and Graves' hyperthyroidism. TCR beta CDR3 regions were amplified from RNA transcripts. RT-PCR was first run with HTBI primers, then multiplex PCR in a second round. Each CDR3 protein gets one entry after TCRdb re-called the multiplex PCR reads with MiXCR. The sample records more than 300,000 distinct CDR3 sequences, about a sixth being singletons. The sequencing input was peripheral blood. These receptor sequences come from an adult woman with stable Graves' hyperthyroidism.

This clonotype was observed at least ten times. The genes are TRBV20-1 and TRBJ2-7; D is perhaps TRBD2 (6 bases). V was trimmed by 3 bases and J by 3 bases, leaving 18 bases between them. The germline V gene encodes CDR1 DFQATT and CDR2 SNEGSKA (reference sequence). The CDR3 is 15 amino acids. The CDR3 reads CSASPQGGPNYEQYF. The CDR3 nucleotides are TGCAGTGCTAGTCCCCAGGGAGGTCCTAACTACGAGCAGTACTTC.

V is TRBV19 and J is TRBJ2-7; possibly TRBD2 for D (6 bases). CDR1 and CDR2 from the germline V gene are LNHDA and SQIVND (reference sequence). Trimming took off 5 bases at V and 6 bases at J, with 17 bases between the two ends. There are 14 residues in the CDR3. The CDR3 DNA follows: TGTGCCAGTAGTGTCCGGGGCAACGGGGGCGAGCAGTACTTC. Protein sequence: CASSVRGNGGEQYF.

J is TRBJ1-5 and V is TRBV6-1; D is undetermined. CDR1 is MNHNS, CDR2 SASEGT, per germline. This CDR3 spans 15 amino acids. V gave up 4 bases and J gave up 2 bases, with 12 bases separating them. The chain's CDR3 is CASSVLGNGNQPQHF. The CDR3 nucleotides read TGTGCCAGCAGTGTCCTGGGAAACGGCAATCAGCCCCAGCATTTT.

The rearrangement links TRBV15 to TRBJ1-4; the D is unclear. This CDR3 has 15 amino acids. Germline assignment: CDR1 LNHNV and CDR2 YYDKDF (reference sequence). The V and J ends lost 0 bases and 8 bases respectively, with 13 bases between them. The CDR3 is CATSREGSEMEKLFF. CDR3 in DNA: TGTGCCACCAGCAGAGAGGGCAGCGAAATGGAAAAACTGTTTTTT.

This clonotype was seen more than once but under ten times. A read error may account for a junction end that differs from germline. V gene TRBV7-3 combines with J gene TRBJ1-5, with 9 bases identical to TRBD1. Germline loops: CDR1 SGHTA, CDR2 FQGTGA. This CDR3 spans 14 amino acids. The DNA of the CDR3 is TGTGCCAGCACCGGACAGGGGAACAATCAGCCCCAGAATTTT. Translation: CASTGQGNNQPQNF.

In its sample, this clonotype was seen many times. This chain links TRBV6-2 or TRBV6-3 with TRBJ2-2, with 7 positions matching TRBD2. With 6 bases clipped from V and 6 bases from J, the junction kept 10 bases outside the gene matches. Germline V gene lookup returns CDR1 MNHEY and CDR2 SVGEGT. The CDR3 covers 15 residues. CDR3 bases: TGTGCCAGCAGCCGTAGCGGGTTTGAATCCGGGGAGCTGTTTTTT. Its translation: CASSRSGFESGELFF.

This clonotype was counted between two and nine times. V and J are TRBV13 and TRBJ1-2; no firm D call. Germline CDR1 and CDR2: PRHDT and FYEKMQ (reference sequence). CDR3 size: 12 residues. V dropped 2 bases and J dropped 6 bases, with 7 bases sitting between them. The CDR3 coding sequence is TGTGCCAGCAGCTTACGTACAAATGGCTACACCTTC. This translates into CASSLRTNGYTF.

This clonotype has ten or more counts. One junction end does not reproduce the germline sequence, and a read error may be involved. The J gene is TRBJ1-2, the V gene TRBV18; 9 bases are a match to TRBD1. Germline V gene sequence: CDR1 KGHSH, CDR2 LQKENI. The CDR3 runs to 13 residues. The CDR3 protein is CASTPGQGNGYTF. DNA of the CDR3: TGTGCCAGCACACCGGGACAGGGCAATGGCTACACCTTC.

This clonotype was seen many times. The chain is built from TRBV12-3 or TRBV12-4 and TRBJ1-6, with D unclear. This CDR3 has 14 residues. V was shortened by 6 bases and J by 7 bases, with 13 bases between the two germline ends. The chain's CDR3 is CASRTAVRNSPLHF. CDR3 sequence (DNA): TGTGCCAGCAGGACCGCGGTTAGGAATTCACCCCTCCACTTT.

The sample holds many counts of this clonotype. The rearrangement joins TRBV4-2 to TRBJ1-5; D ambiguous. The germline V gene has CDR1 LGHNA and CDR2 YNFKEQ. The CDR3 contains 14 residues. The germline V and J ends were trimmed by 0 bases and 6 bases, with 9 bases remaining between them. CDR3 amino acids: CASSQDKRFQPQHF. The CDR3 coding sequence is TGTGCCAGCAGCCAAGATAAAAGGTTTCAGCCCCAGCATTTT.

This clonotype has at least ten counts. This chain joins TRBV28 and TRBJ1-5; possible D gene TRBD1, 6 bases. Trimming removed 5 bases from V and 2 bases from J, with 19 bases in between. Germline CDR1 and CDR2: MDHEN and SYDVKM. The CDR3 consists of 17 residues. CDR3 sequence (DNA): TGTGCCAGCAGTCTCCAGACTAGAGGGGGGCGCAATCAGCCCCAGCATTTT. It encodes CASSLQTRGGRNQPQHF.

To note about this clonotype: Sequence at one end of the junction differs from germline and may be a read error. The V call is TRBV24-1, the J call TRBJ2-2, with 9 nucleotides matching TRBD2. The CDR3 length is 16 residues. Germline-derived CDR1 and CDR2 are KGHDR and SFDVKD. This CDR3 is CATSPKLGLATGELLF. CDR3 DNA sequence: TGTGCCACCAGCCCTAAATTGGGACTAGCTACCGGGGAGCTGTTGTTT.